The rows below give T cell receptor beta chains drawn from one sample of a study of CD8 T cells in Susac syndrome. Using its own MiXCR run on the immunoSEQ multiplex PCR reads, TCRdb lists one record per CDR3 protein. The table shows 200,000 to 300,000 distinct CDR3 sequences, with almost 97% occurring only once. Specimen: CD4+ T cells from PBMCs. The receptor set was obtained from a human donor with Susac syndrome. Both conserved end residues are part of each CDR3. D genes are given only for firm matches. The size of a clone is reported for some rows only, either as once, few or many, or as a class for expanded clones.

d_call,v_call,clone_size,j_call,cdr3_nt,cdr3_aa
-,TRBV4-1,-,TRBJ2-1,TGCGCCAGCAGCCAAGAGAGCTCCTACAATGAGCAGTTCTTC,CASSQESSYNEQFF
-,TRBV5-1,-,TRBJ2-2,TGCGCCAGCAGTGCCAGAAACACCGGGGAGCTGTTTTTT,CASSARNTGELFF
TRBD1,TRBV12-3/TRBV12-4,-,TRBJ1-2,TGTGCCAGCAGCCAAAACACAGGGGAGGACGGCTATGGCTACACCTTC,CASSQNTGEDGYGYTF
TRBD2,TRBV28,once,TRBJ2-1,TGTGCCAGCACCCCGGGACTAGCGTACAATGAGCAGTTCTTC,CASTPGLAYNEQFF
-,TRBV20-1,-,TRBJ1-3,TGCAGTGCTAGAGATATGACACACTCTGGAAACACCATATATTTT,CSARDMTHSGNTIYF
-,TRBV28,-,TRBJ1-1,TGTGCCAGCAGTCAAGCCGCGGTAGAGGGACGAGCTTTCTTT,CASSQAAVEGRAFF
-,TRBV3-1,-,TRBJ2-5,TGTGCCAGCACTGATTCGACGGACACTCAAGAGACCCAGTACTTC,CASTDSTDTQETQYF
TRBD2,TRBV24-1,-,TRBJ2-1,TGTGCCACCAGTGACCCGGGACTAGCCAATGAGCAGTTCTTC,CATSDPGLANEQFF
-,TRBV5-4,-,TRBJ2-5,TGTGCCAGCTGGAGGGGAGAAGGAGAGACCCAGTACTTC,CASWRGEGETQYF
-,TRBV24-1,-,TRBJ2-2,TGTGCCACCAGTGTGAACACCGGGGAGCTGTTTTTT,CATSVNTGELFF
-,TRBV27,-,TRBJ2-1,TGTGCCAGCAGCGGCCGGGACGATGAGCAGTTCTTC,CASSGRDDEQFF
-,TRBV28,once,TRBJ1-5,TGTGCCAGCAGTCTAAGGGCTCAGCCCCAGCATTTT,CASSLRAQPQHF
-,TRBV21-1,-,TRBJ2-5,TGTGCCAGCAGCAAGGACCCGGCGGGGGAGACCCAGTACTTC,CASSKDPAGETQYF
-,TRBV10-3,-,TRBJ2-5,TGTGCCATCGCATCGAAGCGATCGGAAGAGACCCAGTACTTC,CAIASKRSEETQYF
TRBD1,TRBV12-3/TRBV12-4,-,TRBJ1-1,TGTGCCAGCAGTTTCAGGACAGGTAGGACTGAAGCTTTCTTT,CASSFRTGRTEAFF
TRBD2,TRBV12-3/TRBV12-4,-,TRBJ2-1,TGTGCCAGCAGCGAGCGGGGATACAATGAGCAGTTCTTC,CASSERGYNEQFF
-,TRBV4-2,-,TRBJ2-3,TGTGCCAGCAGCCAACTCTTCGGTTATACGCAGTATTTT,CASSQLFGYTQYF
TRBD2,TRBV27,-,TRBJ2-1,TGTGCCAGCAGTTTGGCCGGGACTAGCGGGAGCAATGAGCAGTTCTTC,CASSLAGTSGSNEQFF
-,TRBV5-6,-,TRBJ1-4,TGTGCCAGCAGCGGGGGGAGGAATGAAAAACTGTTTTTT,CASSGGRNEKLFF
TRBD1,TRBV10-3,once,TRBJ2-7,TGTGCCATCAGCGGGACAGGGTCGAACAGGTCCGAGCAGTACTTC,CAISGTGSNRSEQYF
TRBD1,TRBV29-1,-,TRBJ1-5,TGCAGCGTGACGAAGGGGGCCGGCAATCAGCCCCAGCATTTT,CSVTKGAGNQPQHF
TRBD1,TRBV10-3,-,TRBJ2-2,TGTGCCATCAGTGAGCCGGGACAGTTTTCAACGAACACCGGGGAGCTGTTTTTT,CAISEPGQFSTNTGELFF
-,TRBV15,-,TRBJ2-2,TGTGCCACCAGCAGAAAAGCTACTAACACCGGGGAGCTGTTTTTT,CATSRKATNTGELFF
TRBD1,TRBV29-1,-,TRBJ2-1,TGCAGCGTTGACCGGGACAGGGGAGATAATGAGCAGTTCTTC,CSVDRDRGDNEQFF
-,TRBV15,-,TRBJ1-1,TGTGCCACCAGCAGAGATGGAAGGGGAAACACTGAAGCTTTCTTT,CATSRDGRGNTEAFF
TRBD2,TRBV7-9,-,TRBJ2-5,TGTGCCAGCAGCTCTCGGCGGGAGGCCGGTCGAGAGACCCAGTACTTC,CASSSRREAGRETQYF
TRBD2,TRBV5-6,-,TRBJ2-1,TGTGCCAGCACCCGGGCTAGCGGGAACCACAATGAGCAGTTCTTC,CASTRASGNHNEQFF
TRBD2,TRBV29-1,-,TRBJ2-3,TGCAGCGTAGAACTAGCGGGAGAGAGGACAGATACGCAGTATTTT,CSVELAGERTDTQYF
-,TRBV7-6,-,TRBJ2-1,TGTGCCAGCAGCTTAGCGGCATTAAGCTCCTACAATGAGCAGTTCTTC,CASSLAALSSYNEQFF
TRBD2,TRBV29-1,-,TRBJ2-1,TGCAGCGCCCACCACCCTTTTGGACCAGGGCAGCGGGAGCGGGGGTACAATGAGCAGTTCTTC,CSAHHPFGPGQRERGYNEQFF
-,TRBV29-1,-,TRBJ2-5,TGCAGCTTCCCCCCACGGGGAGGGGGAGAGACCCAGTACTTC,CSFPPRGGGETQYF
-,TRBV12-3/TRBV12-4,-,TRBJ2-1,TGTGCCAGCAGCACCATCAATGAGCAGTTCTTC,CASSTINEQFF
-,TRBV18,once,TRBJ2-5,TGTGCCAGCTCACCGGACTCGCCGACCCAGTACTTC,CASSPDSPTQYF
TRBD2,TRBV7-6,few,TRBJ2-1,TGTGCCAGCAGCTTGGGACTAGCGGGAGCTGAGCAGTTCTTC,CASSLGLAGAEQFF
-,TRBV7-9,-,TRBJ2-5,TGTGCCAGCAGCCAATCTGGAGGGACCCAGTACTTC,CASSQSGGTQYF
TRBD1,TRBV3-1,-,TRBJ1-1,TGTGCCAGCAGCCAGACAGGGGAAGGAACTGAAGCTTTCTTT,CASSQTGEGTEAFF
-,TRBV27,-,TRBJ2-7,TGTGCCAGCAGCCTAGGCCCTAACAGGGCCTACGAGCAGTACTTC,CASSLGPNRAYEQYF
-,TRBV12-3/TRBV12-4,-,TRBJ1-5,TGTGCCAGCAGCTGGGGCAGGTTGGTCGGCAATCAGCCCCAGCATTTT,CASSWGRLVGNQPQHF
TRBD1,TRBV11-2,-,TRBJ2-2,TGTGCCAGCAGCTTTTTGAGGGGGCGTTCCACCGGGGAGCTGTTTTTT,CASSFLRGRSTGELFF
-,TRBV20-1,once,TRBJ2-1,TGCAGTGCGACCGGGACGCGGGAGCAGTTCTTC,CSATGTREQFF